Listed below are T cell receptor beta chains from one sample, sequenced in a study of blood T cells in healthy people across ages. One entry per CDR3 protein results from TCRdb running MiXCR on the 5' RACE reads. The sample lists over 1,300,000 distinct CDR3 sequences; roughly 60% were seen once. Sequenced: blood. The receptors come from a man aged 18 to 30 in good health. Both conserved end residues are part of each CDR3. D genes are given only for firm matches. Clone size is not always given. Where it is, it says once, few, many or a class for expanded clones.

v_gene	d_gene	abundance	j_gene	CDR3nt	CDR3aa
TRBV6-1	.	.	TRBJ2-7	TGTGCCAGCAGTAAAACCCACAGGCACCACGAGCAGTACTTC	CASSKTHRHHEQYF
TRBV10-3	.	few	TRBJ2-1	TGTGCCATCAGTGACATGGGGAATGAGCAGTTCTTC	CAISDMGNEQFF
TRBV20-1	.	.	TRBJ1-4	TGCAGTGCTAGTATGGGGGGAGTTAATGAAAAACTGTTTTTT	CSASMGGVNEKLFF
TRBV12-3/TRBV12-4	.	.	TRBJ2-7	TGTGCCAGCAGTTACGAGGGTACCCACGAGCAGTACTTC	CASSYEGTHEQYF
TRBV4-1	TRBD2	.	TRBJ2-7	TGCGCCAGCAGCCAAGAGAGGAGTGCGGCTAGCGGACGCAGTTACGAGCAGTACTTC	CASSQERSAASGRSYEQYF
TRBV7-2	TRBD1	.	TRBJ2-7	TGTGCCAGCAGCTGGACAGGGGTCGAGCAGTACTTC	CASSWTGVEQYF
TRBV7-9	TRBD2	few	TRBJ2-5	TGTGCCAGCAGCCCGACTAGCGGGATTGGCGAGACCCAGTACTTC	CASSPTSGIGETQYF
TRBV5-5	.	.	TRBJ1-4	TGTGCCAGCAGCTTGGGTCTAGTACAAACAACTAATGAAAAACTGTTTTTT	CASSLGLVQTTNEKLFF
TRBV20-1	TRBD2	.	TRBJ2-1	TGCAGTGCTAGCCACCCGGGACTAGCGGACAATGAGCAGTTCTTC	CSASHPGLADNEQFF
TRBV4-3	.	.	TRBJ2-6	TGCGCCAGCAGCCAAGGGGATCATTCTGGGGCCAACGTCCTGACTTTC	CASSQGDHSGANVLTF
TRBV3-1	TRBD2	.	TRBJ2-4	TGTGCCAGCAGCCAAGATCTTGCTAGGACTAGCGTCGGAAACATTCAGTACTTC	CASSQDLARTSVGNIQYF
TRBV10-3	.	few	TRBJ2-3	TGTGCCATCAGTGAATTTACGGGGGGCGCAGATACGCAGTATTTT	CAISEFTGGADTQYF
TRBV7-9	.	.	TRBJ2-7	TGTGCCAGCAGCTTAGTTAAGAACGAGCAGTACTTC	CASSLVKNEQYF
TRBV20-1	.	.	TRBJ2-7	TGCAGTGCTAGAGATTTTCGGTTCGAGCAGTACTTC	CSARDFRFEQYF
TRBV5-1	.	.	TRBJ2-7	TGCGCCAGCAGCTTGGAAAGTCAATCCTACGGGCAGTACTTC	CASSLESQSYGQYF
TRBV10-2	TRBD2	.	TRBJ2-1	TGCGCCAGCAGTGACCAACGCGGGGGAGATTGGAATGAGCAGTTCTTC	CASSDQRGGDWNEQFF
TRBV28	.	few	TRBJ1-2	TGTGCCAGCAGTTTGGTCGGAATCTATGGCTACACCTTC	CASSLVGIYGYTF
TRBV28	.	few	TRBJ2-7	TGTGCCAGCAGTTCCGGGACCCGAAGCTCCTACGAGCAGTACTTC	CASSSGTRSSYEQYF
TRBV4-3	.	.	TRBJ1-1	TGCGCCAGCAGCCCGAGTTTCCGGGTGGGTGAAGCTTTCTTT	CASSPSFRVGEAFF
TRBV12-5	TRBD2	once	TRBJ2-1	TGTGCTAGTGGTTTCAATTTGGCTAGCGGGGCCTCCTACAATGAGCAGTTCTTC	CASGFNLASGASYNEQFF
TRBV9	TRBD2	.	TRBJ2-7	TGTGCCAGCAGCCCACGGGAGGGAGCCCCCTACGAGCAGTACTTC	CASSPREGAPYEQYF
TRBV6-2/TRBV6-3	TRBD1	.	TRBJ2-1	TGTGCCAGCAGTTACAAGGGACAGGGAGTTTTTAATGAGCAGTTCTTC	CASSYKGQGVFNEQFF
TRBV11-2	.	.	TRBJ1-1	TGTGCCAGCAGCTTGTTTGGGGTGGACACTGAAGCTTTCTTT	CASSLFGVDTEAFF
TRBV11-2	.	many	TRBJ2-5	TGTGCCAGCAGCCCCCTAGGGGGGGGCCGGGAGACCCAGTACTTC	CASSPLGGGRETQYF
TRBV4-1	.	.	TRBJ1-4	TGCGCCAGCAGCCAAGATTTGTCGGGTGAAAAACTGTTTTTT	CASSQDLSGEKLFF
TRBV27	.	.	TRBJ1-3	TGTGCCAGCAGACCTTACGCAGGGTCTTTAGCTGGAAACACCATATATTTT	CASRPYAGSLAGNTIYF
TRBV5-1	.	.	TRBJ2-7	TGCGCCAGCAGCGATGGCGGCGTTCACTCCTACGAGCAGTACTTC	CASSDGGVHSYEQYF
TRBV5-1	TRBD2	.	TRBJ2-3	TGCGCCAGCAGCTTTTTGACTAGCGGGGGGCCAGGTACGCAGTATTTT	CASSFLTSGGPGTQYF
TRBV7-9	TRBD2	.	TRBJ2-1	TGTGCCAGCAGCTCCCCCGAAGGGACTAGGGTCGATGAGCAGTTCTTC	CASSSPEGTRVDEQFF
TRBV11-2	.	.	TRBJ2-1	TGTGCCAGCAGCTTAAACAGTCTAATCAATGAGCAGTTCTTC	CASSLNSLINEQFF
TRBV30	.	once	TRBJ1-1	TGTGCCTGGGACACCCCGGATCTAACAGCTTTCTTT	CAWDTPDLTAFF
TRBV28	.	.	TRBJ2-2	TGTGCCAGCAGTCCCCACCTGGACACCGGGGAGCTGTTTTTT	CASSPHLDTGELFF
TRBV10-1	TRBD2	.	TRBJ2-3	TGCGCCAGCAGGGAAGCGGGAGGGGATACGCAGTATTTT	CASREAGGDTQYF
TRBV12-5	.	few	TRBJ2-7	TGTGCTAGTGGTTTCACCCAGGACGAGCAGTACTTC	CASGFTQDEQYF
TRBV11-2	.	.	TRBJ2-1	TGTGCCAGCAGCCTGTGGACTAATTCCTACAATGAGCAGTTCTTC	CASSLWTNSYNEQFF
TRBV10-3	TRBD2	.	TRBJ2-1	TGTGCCATCAGCCTAGCGGGAGGACTCTACAATGAGCAGTTCTTC	CAISLAGGLYNEQFF
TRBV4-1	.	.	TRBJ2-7	TGCGCCAGCAGCCAAGTCTCCAGCAGCGAGCAGTACTTC	CASSQVSSSEQYF
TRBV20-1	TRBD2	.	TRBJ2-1	TGCAGTGCTAGAGCGAGGACTAGCGGGGGTTCCTACAATGAGCAGTTCTTC	CSARARTSGGSYNEQFF
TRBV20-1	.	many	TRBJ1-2	TGCCTAGGGACGCGGGAGAACTATGGCTACACCTTC	CLGTRENYGYTF
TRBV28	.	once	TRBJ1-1	TGTGCCAGCAGGGACCTCGGAGGCACTGAAGCTTTCTTT	CASRDLGGTEAFF
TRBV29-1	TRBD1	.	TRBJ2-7	TGCAGCGTTGATGACAGGGGGGAAGGTTACGAGCAGTACTTC	CSVDDRGEGYEQYF
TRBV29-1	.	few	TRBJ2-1	TGCAGCGTGACGCCCGGGACAAACCTTTGGGAGGAGCAGTTCTTC	CSVTPGTNLWEEQFF
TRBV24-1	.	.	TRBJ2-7	TGTGCCACCTCCTCGTGGGACAACCCCTACGAGCAGTACTTC	CATSSWDNPYEQYF
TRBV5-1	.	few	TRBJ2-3	TGCGCCAGCAGCTTGAGAGCGGATCACACAGATACGCAGTATTTT	CASSLRADHTDTQYF
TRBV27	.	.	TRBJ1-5	TGTGCCGGCAGTTTAAGGGGGGGCCGGTATAGCAATCAGCCCCAGCATTTT	CAGSLRGGRYSNQPQHF
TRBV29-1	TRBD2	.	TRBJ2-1	TGCAGCATAGTACTGGCGGGGGGCTACAATAAGCAGTTCTTC	CSIVLAGGYNKQFF
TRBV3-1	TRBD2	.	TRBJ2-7	TGTGCCAGCAGCACCGGGACTAGCTGGTCCGAGCAGTACTTC	CASSTGTSWSEQYF
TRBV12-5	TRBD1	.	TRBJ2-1	TGTGCTAGTGGCCCCGGACAGGACCAAGAGACCCAGTTCTTC	CASGPGQDQETQFF
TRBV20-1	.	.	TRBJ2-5	TGCAGTGCTGAACCCTTTGGGACCCCAGATCGCGAGACCCAGTACTTC	CSAEPFGTPDRETQYF